Presented here are 2 T cell receptor beta chains from one specimen sequenced in a study of T cell repertoires in cytomegalovirus infection. TCRdb re-called the reads with MiXCR, one entry per CDR3 protein. The sample yields approximately 500,000 distinct CDR3 sequences, around 10% seen once. Sequenced material: PBMCs. These receptors originate from a human donor in good health (CMV status not recorded). Some clones in this sample may be carry-over from other donors' samples.

Details on this clonotype: One end of the junction fails to match germline, which may point to a read error. V gene TRBV5-5 combines with J gene TRBJ2-3; perhaps TRBD1 as D (7 bases). The CDR3 length is 15 residues. Germline V gene lookup returns CDR1 SGHKS and CDR2 YYEKEE (reference sequence). CDR3 DNA sequence: TGTGCCAGCAGCCCGCACAGGGGAGGTACAGGTACGCAGTATTTT. This gives the protein CASSPHRGGTGTQYF. Variable domain in full (rest from reference TRBV5-5 and TRBJ2-3): DAGVTQSPTHLIKTRGQQVTLRCSPISGHKSVSWYQQVLGQGPQFIFQYYEKEERGRGNFPDRFSARQFPNYSSELNVNALLLGDSALYLCASSPHRGGTGTQYFGPGTRLTVL.

This clonotype was recorded at least ten times. The CDR3 nucleotides are TGCAGTGCCCTTGGGGACTTTGCAACTAATGAAAAACTGTTTTTT. Translating it yields CSALGDFATNEKLFF. The chain recombines TRBV20-1 with TRBJ1-4; D possibly corresponds to TRBD1 (5 bases). The CDR3 sequence is 15 residues long. The V gene's germline CDR1 is DFQATT and CDR2 SNEGSKA (reference sequence). V dropped 6 bases and J dropped 0 bases, with 14 bases sitting between them.